This TCR beta chain derives from a study of CD4 T cells in relation to SARS-CoV-2 and coronaviruses. Across the whole study: The negative reference was HIV-1 Nef peptide pool or peptide-free culture. Findings and caveats of the study: Crossreactivity was assessed only for spike protein, not other viral proteins. Compared with monoreactive clones, crossreactive clones showed significantly weaker SARS-CoV-2 expansion.

Assay used: immunoSEQ multiplex PCR; TCRdb lists only in-frame clones, some missing. In the table there are roughly 30,000 clones, approximately 80% of which are singletons. This clone was picked up a small number of times. Its cognate antigen is unknown. The germline V gene has CDR1 MNHEY and CDR2 SVGEGT. The CDR3 extends over 16 amino acids. V dropped 0 bases and J dropped 0; count of bases not matched to a gene: 4. The unexposed donors gave CD4+ T cells in about 2010-2019, prior to COVID-19. CD4+ T cells were isolated from the cells after about ten days of culture. Unexposed-donor CD4+ T cells were probed with SARS-CoV-2 S/N and four cold-coronavirus spikes, cells permitting.

The rearrangement uses TRBV6-2 or TRBV6-3 and TRBJ1-1, with 7 bases that match TRBD1. Sequencing was done on a sample of CD4+ T cells from PBMCs, cultured in vitro. The TCR comes from a human donor in good health. CDR3: CASSYSPGQLNTEAFF. The CDR3 DNA follows: TGTGCCAGCAGTTACTCGCCGGGACAGCTGAACACTGAAGCTTTCTTT.